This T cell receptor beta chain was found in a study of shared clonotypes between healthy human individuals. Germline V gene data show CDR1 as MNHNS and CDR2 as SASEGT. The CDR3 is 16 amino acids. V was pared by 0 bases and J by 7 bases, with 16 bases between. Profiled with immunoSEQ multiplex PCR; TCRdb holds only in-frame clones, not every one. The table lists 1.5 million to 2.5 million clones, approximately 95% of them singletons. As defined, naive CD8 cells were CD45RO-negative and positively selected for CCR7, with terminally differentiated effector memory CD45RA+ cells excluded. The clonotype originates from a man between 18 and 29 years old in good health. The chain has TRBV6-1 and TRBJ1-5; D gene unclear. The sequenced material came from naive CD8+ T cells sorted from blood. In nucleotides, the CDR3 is TGTGCCAGCAGTGAAGCGCTTGACACGGGCAGGCAGCCCCAGCATTTT. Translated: CASSEALDTGRQPQHF.